The 22 T cell receptor beta chains below all came from one sample that was sequenced in a study of blood T cell repertoires in COVID-19. Libraries were prepared by immunoSEQ multiplex PCR; TCRdb keeps only in-frame clonotypes and omits some of them. This table holds roughly 25,000 clones, 75% to 90% found once. The sample was peripheral blood. These receptor sequences come from a woman of 80 years or more with acute or convalescent COVID-19.

The V gene is TRBV10-3, the J gene TRBJ2-3, with 7 bases lining up with TRBD1. The CDR3 runs 14 residues. The V gene end was trimmed by 4 bases and the J gene end by 1 base; junction bases not matched to a gene: 2. Germline CDR1 is ENHRY and CDR2 is SYGVKD. The CDR3 nucleotides are TGTGCCATCAGTGGGACAGGACGCACAGATACGCAGTATTTT. It is translated as CAISGTGRTDTQYF.

The gene calls are TRBV11-3 and TRBJ2-1; TRBD2 might be the D (6 bases). Germline V CDR1 and CDR2: SGHNT, YENEEA. CDR3 length equals 16 residues. V dropped 5 bases and J dropped 9 bases, with 23 bases sitting between them. DNA for the CDR3: TGTGCCAGCAGCCCCCCCCAGCGGGTTCGCTCGGGTGAGCAGTTCTTC. This gives the protein CASSPPQRVRSGEQFF.

The CDR3 coding sequence is TGTGCCACTTCAGTAGGGGGATTTGGGCAACTGGCAGCTTTCTTT. It specifies CATSVGGFGQLAAFF. The rearrangement joins TRBV19 to TRBJ1-1, with a possible D match to TRBD1 (6 bases). The germline V gene has CDR1 LNHDA and CDR2 SQIVND (reference sequence). The CDR3 totals 15 residues. Trimming pared 10 bases from V and 10 bases from J, leaving 28 bases between. Looking up the rest from reference TRBV19 and TRBJ1-1 gives the full variable domain: DGGITQSPKYLFRKEGQNVTLSCEQNLNHDAMYWYRQDPGQGLRLIYYSQIVNDFQKGDIAEGYSVSREKKESFPLTVTSAQKNPTAFYLCATSVGGFGQLAAFFGQGTRLTVV.

The V and J genes are TRBV5-1 and TRBJ1-2, with TRBD1 matching over 8 bases. Germline V gene data show CDR1 as SGHRS and CDR2 as YFSETQ. The CDR3 totals 16 residues. The V and J ends lost 0 bases and 8 bases, in that order; junction bases with no gene match: 12. The DNA for the CDR3 is TGCGCCAGCAGCTTGGCCGGACAGGGCGAGATGAAGGGCTACACCTTC. It specifies CASSLAGQGEMKGYTF.

V gene TRBV29-1 combines with J gene TRBJ1-1, with unresolved D. Deletions cut 5 bases from V and 2 bases from J, with 9 bases between. Germline CDR1 SQVTM, CDR2 ANQGSEA. The CDR3 consists of 12 residues. The CDR3 DNA is TGCAGCGTTCGACGGGGAAACACTGAAGCTTTCTTT. As protein: CSVRRGNTEAFF.

The J gene is TRBJ1-1, the V gene TRBV7-2; D might be TRBD1 (5 bases). The CDR3 length is 15 residues. Germline CDR1 SGHTA, CDR2 FQGNSA. V was pared by 5 bases and J by 4 bases, with 17 bases between. For the CDR3, the DNA is TGTGCCAGCAGCACCAGGCTAGGGGAGGGCACTGAAGCTTTCTTT. It translates to CASSTRLGEGTEAFF. Full variable domain (remainder filled in from reference TRBV7-2 and TRBJ1-1): GAGVSQSPSNKVTEKGKDVELRCDPISGHTALYWYRQSLGQGLEFLIYFQGNSAPDKSGLPSDRFSAERTGGSVSTLTIQRTQQEDSAVYLCASSTRLGEGTEAFFGQGTRLTVV.

The chain combines TRBV19 with TRBJ2-2, with 8 bases aligning to TRBD2. This CDR3 has 16 residues. Germline CDR1 LNHDA, CDR2 SQIVND (reference sequence). V dropped 5 bases and J dropped 8; count of bases not matched to a gene: 13. CDR3 sequence: CASSATSVFFIGELFF. CDR3 nucleotide sequence: TGTGCCAGTAGTGCGACTAGCGTGTTCTTCATAGGGGAGCTGTTTTTT.

The V gene is TRBV5-1, the J gene TRBJ1-5; no firm D call. This CDR3 is 15 amino acids long. Germline lookup yields CDR1 SGHRS and CDR2 YFSETQ. V was shortened by 5 bases and J by 4 bases, with 16 bases between the two germline ends. The CDR3 spells CASRRSGEYNQPQHF. In nucleotides, the CDR3 is TGCGCCAGCAGGCGATCTGGGGAGTATAATCAGCCCCAGCATTTT.

The chain links TRBV11-3 to TRBJ2-3; a possible D gene is TRBD1 (5 bases). Trimming removed 1 base from V and 6 bases from J, with 11 bases in between. In germline, CDR1 is SGHNT, CDR2 YENEEA. CDR3 size: 14 residues. CDR3 sequence reads: CASSLGLGPDTQYF. CDR3 DNA sequence: TGTGCCAGCAGCTTAGGTCTGGGGCCGGATACGCAGTATTTT.

The chain couples TRBV10-3 to TRBJ2-1, with TRBD2 matching over 10 bases. Per the germline V gene, CDR1 is ENHRY and CDR2 is SYGVKD. The CDR3 runs 16 residues. After removal of 2 bases from V and 6 bases from J, the junction contained 7 bases not matched to a gene. CDR3 residues: CAISEPPSGRGNEQFF. For the CDR3, the DNA is TGTGCCATCAGTGAGCCGCCTAGCGGGAGAGGCAATGAGCAGTTCTTC.

The count of this clone is one. This chain connects TRBV16 to TRBJ1-2; the D gene is possibly TRBD1 (5 bases). V was trimmed by 1 base and J by 4 bases, leaving 13 bases between them. The CDR3 sequence is 15 residues long. Germline V gene data show CDR1 as KGHSY and CDR2 as FQNENV. CDR3: CASSQWTQPIYGYTF. The CDR3 nucleotides read TGTGCCAGCAGCCAATGGACACAGCCGATCTATGGCTACACCTTC.

This sequence joins TRBV3-1 (or the pseudogene TRBV3-2) and TRBJ1-2; D is possibly TRBD1 (6 bases). Trimming took 4 bases from V and 0 from J, leaving 12 bases between them. The V gene's germline CDR1 is LGHDT and CDR2 YNNKEL (reference sequence). The CDR3 runs to 15 residues. The CDR3 region is CASSPLGQPNYGYTF. Written as DNA, the CDR3 is TGTGCCAGCAGCCCCCTCGGACAGCCTAACTATGGCTACACCTTC.

The rearrangement joins TRBV30 to TRBJ2-2; the match to TRBD2 covers 10 bases. Trimming cost V 2 bases and J 4 bases; bases outside gene matches: 7. CDR1 GTSNPN and CDR2 SVGIG come from the germline V gene (reference sequence). The CDR3 consists of 16 residues. CDR3 sequence: CAWSILAGVLTGELFF. The CDR3 nucleotides are TGTGCCTGGAGTATTCTAGCGGGGGTCCTCACCGGGGAGCTGTTTTTT. Based on the CDR3 plus reference TRBV30 and TRBJ2-2, the full variable domain is SQTIHQWPATLVQPVGSPLSLECTVEGTSNPNLYWYRQAAGRGLQLLFYSVGIGQISSEVPQNLSASRPQDRQFILSSKKLLLSDSGFYLCAWSILAGVLTGELFFGEGSRLTVL.

The chain links TRBV24-1 to TRBJ1-2, with D perhaps matching TRBD1 (5 bases). The V gene lost 1 base and the J gene lost 7 bases, with 12 bases spanning the gap. The germline CDR1 and CDR2 sequences are KGHDR and SFDVKD. This CDR3 is built from 14 residues. CDR3 DNA sequence: TGTGCCACCAGTGATTTCGCTTCAGGGTTTGGCTACACCTTC. Residues: CATSDFASGFGYTF.

The chain recombines TRBV18 with TRBJ1-6; 10 nucleotides align to TRBD1. The CDR3 is 16 residues long. The ends lost 6 bases at V and 9 bases at J; junction bases unmatched: 11. From germline, CDR1 is KGHSH and CDR2 LQKENI. CDR3 nucleotide sequence: TGTGCCAGCTCGAACCAGAGGGGACAGGGGTTTTCACCCCTCCACTTT. It translates to CASSNQRGQGFSPLHF.

J is TRBJ2-5 and V is TRBV12-3 or TRBV12-4; unclear D gene. The CDR3 runs 13 residues. The germline V and J ends were trimmed by 1 base and 5 bases, with 8 bases remaining between them. The DNA for the CDR3 is TGTGCCAGCAGTTTAGGGCCGAGGGAGACCCAGTACTTC. Its protein product is CASSLGPRETQYF.

The V call is TRBV9, the J call TRBJ1-6, with 7 positions matching TRBD1. CDR1 is SGDLS and CDR2 is YYNGEE in the germline V gene. V was pared by 0 bases and J by 10 bases, with 4 bases of the junction left unmatched. The CDR3 contains 14 residues. The CDR3 DNA follows: TGTGCCAGCAGCGTAGGACAGGGAGAGTCACCCCTCCACTTT. This gives the protein CASSVGQGESPLHF.

This rearrangement joins TRBV15 to TRBJ1-3, with no clear D. The CDR3 consists of 14 residues. Per germline, CDR1 LNHNV and CDR2 YYDKDF (reference sequence). V shed 4 bases and J shed 0 bases, with 7 bases lying between them. CDR3: CATSNGFSGNTIYF. The CDR3 DNA is TGTGCCACCAGCAACGGGTTCTCTGGAAACACCATATATTTT.

This clone appeared a few times. V gene TRBV30 combines with J gene TRBJ1-2, with D maybe TRBD1 (5 bases). The V end lost 0 bases, the J end lost 2 bases, and 7 bases lay between the germline ends. The CDR3 extends over 13 amino acids. Germline lookup yields CDR1 GTSNPN and CDR2 SVGIG (reference sequence). CDR3 nucleotides: TGTGCCTGGAGTGTAGGGGTGAACTATGGCTACACCTTC. Its translation is CAWSVGVNYGYTF.

V and J are TRBV30 and TRBJ1-5; D remains unclear. The CDR3 loop spans 14 amino acids. The V and J ends lost 2 bases and 3 bases respectively, with 11 bases between them. CDR1 and CDR2 from the germline V gene are GTSNPN and SVGIG (reference sequence). The CDR3 nucleotides are TGTGCCTGGAGTAGAGGGAAGAACAATCAGCCCCAGCATTTT. Its protein product is CAWSRGKNNQPQHF.

DNA of the CDR3: TGTGCCAGCAGCGTAGGTTCAGGGACAGGAAACACCATATATTTT. This sequence encodes CASSVGSGTGNTIYF. The V gene is TRBV9, the J gene TRBJ1-3; maybe TRBD1 (6 bases). The length of the CDR3 is 15 residues. The germline V gene has CDR1 SGDLS and CDR2 YYNGEE. Trimming shortened V by 0 bases and J by 4 bases, and 11 bases separated the two germline ends.

This rearrangement joins TRBV6-2 or TRBV6-3 to TRBJ1-1; D uncertain. CDR3 length: 14 residues. V dropped 0 bases and J dropped 1 base, with 6 bases sitting between them. In germline, CDR1 is MNHEY, CDR2 SVGEGT. The DNA for the CDR3 is TGTGCCAGCAGTTACTCACGAGGGAACACTGAAGCTTTCTTT. As protein: CASSYSRGNTEAFF.